The 16 T cell receptor beta chains presented below share a single source sample, sequenced in a study of blood T cell repertoires in COVID-19. Produced via immunoSEQ multiplex PCR; TCRdb's table is partial and in-frame only. This sample has 250,000 to 350,000 clones, with around 89% found just once. The sample was peripheral blood. The source is a woman aged 60 to 75 with acute or convalescent COVID-19.

The J gene is TRBJ1-2, the V gene TRBV30; D unclear. Germline lookup yields CDR1 GTSNPN and CDR2 SVGIG (reference sequence). V lost 2 bases and J 2 bases, leaving 9 bases between the germline ends. The CDR3 spans 13 residues. The CDR3 sequence: CAWSPVENYGYTF. DNA of the CDR3: TGTGCCTGGAGTCCCGTTGAGAACTATGGCTACACCTTC.

The V gene is TRBV4-3, the J gene TRBJ2-3, with 9 bases identical to TRBD1. CDR1 is LGHNA, CDR2 YSLEER, per germline. The CDR3 length is 16 residues. J was trimmed by 4 bases and V by 4 bases; bases with no gene match: 9. The CDR3 here is CASSPRPDRGADTQYF. The CDR3, as DNA: TGCGCCAGCAGCCCCCGTCCGGACAGGGGTGCAGATACGCAGTATTTT.

The CDR3 DNA sequence: TGTGCCAGCAGCAGAGACAGGGAATATGGCTACACCTTC. Protein: CASSRDREYGYTF. This chain links TRBV21-1 with TRBJ1-2; TRBD1 was called by the table and not checked on the DNA. TRBV21-1 is noted as a pseudogene. This CDR3 is built from 13 residues.

The V and J genes are TRBV30 and TRBJ1-2, with 7 nucleotides matching TRBD1. V was pared by 5 bases and J by 4 bases, with 13 bases of the junction left unmatched. Germline V CDR1 and CDR2: GTSNPN, SVGIG (reference sequence). This CDR3 has 15 residues. CDR3 residues: CAWSLPGQPIYGYTF. The CDR3 DNA is TGTGCCTGGTCGCTCCCGGGACAGCCTATCTATGGCTACACCTTC.

Only one count was recorded for this clone. The rearrangement links TRBV3-1 (or the pseudogene TRBV3-2) to TRBJ1-4; D is uncertain. Germline CDR1 reads LGHDT; CDR2 reads YNNKEL (reference sequence). This CDR3 has 12 residues. Trimming cost V 1 base and J 9 bases, with 6 bases left between them. Written as DNA, the CDR3 is TGTGCCAGCAGCCAAGGCGGTAAAAAACTGTTTTTT. Its translation: CASSQGGKKLFF.

The chain carries TRBV9 and TRBJ2-7; a weak D match, TRBD2 (6 bases). The CDR3 spans 15 residues. V shed 3 bases and J shed 5 bases, with 18 bases lying between them. CDR1 is SGDLS, CDR2 YYNGEE, per germline. This chain's CDR3 is CASSAQAGGGDEQYF. Written as DNA, the CDR3 is TGTGCCAGCAGCGCCCAAGCCGGAGGAGGGGACGAGCAGTACTTC.

V gene TRBV27 combines with J gene TRBJ2-7, with 10 nucleotides matching TRBD1. J gave up 5 bases and V 3 bases, and 4 bases lay outside the gene matches. The length of the CDR3 is 14 residues. Germline V gene lookup returns CDR1 MNHEY and CDR2 SMNVEV (reference sequence). DNA for the CDR3: TGTGCCAGCAGTTTTGGGACAGGGGTCCACGAGCAGTACTTC. The encoded protein is CASSFGTGVHEQYF.

The chain combines TRBV11-2 with TRBJ2-1; 7 bases are a match to TRBD2. CDR1 and CDR2 (germline): SGHAT, FQNNGV. The trim removed 3 bases at V and 0 bases at J, leaving 8 bases unmatched. This CDR3 has 17 residues. The CDR3 here is CASSFEAGGSSYNEQFF. In nucleotides, the CDR3 is TGTGCCAGCAGCTTTGAAGCGGGCGGGAGCTCCTACAATGAGCAGTTCTTC.

The chain recombines TRBV29-1 with TRBJ2-1; 8 bases match TRBD2. The CDR3 is made up of 13 amino acids. Unmatched junction bases numbered 6, after V lost 4 bases and J lost 7 bases. The germline gives CDR1 SQVTM, CDR2 ANQGSEA. The CDR3 nucleotides are TGCAGCGTTGCTACGGGGGGGCTAAATGAGCAGTTCTTC. Residues: CSVATGGLNEQFF.

Only one count was recorded for this clone. The junction shows a germline mismatch at one end, possibly a read error. This rearrangement joins TRBV5-4 to TRBJ2-7; D might be TRBD2 (5 bases). Germline CDR1 reads SGHNT; CDR2 reads YYREEE (reference sequence). CDR3 length: 13 amino acids. The CDR3 nucleotides are TGTGCCAGCAGTTTGGGTCTCGGGGAAGAGCAGTACTTC. Protein: CASSLGLGEEQYF. Full variable domain (missing parts from reference TRBV5-4 and TRBJ2-7): ETGVTQSPTHLIKTRGQQVTLRCSSQSGHNTVSWYQQALGQGPQFIFQYYREEENGRGNFPPRFSGLQFPNYSSELNVNALELDDSALYLCASSLGLGEEQYFGPGTRLTVT.

This rearrangement joins TRBV7-6 to TRBJ2-7; D is uncertain. Germline V gives CDR1 SGHVS, CDR2 FNYEAQ. The CDR3 consists of 13 residues. The ends were cut back, 1 base at V and 5 bases at J, with 9 bases in the middle. In DNA, the CDR3 is TGTGCCAGCAGCTTAGTGAGGAAGGACGAGCAGTACTTC. Encoded protein: CASSLVRKDEQYF.

As DNA, the CDR3 is TGTGCCAGCAGTCTACTAGCGGAGGATACGCAGTATTTT. Its protein is CASSLLAEDTQYF. V usage is TRBV28 and J usage is TRBJ2-3, with TRBD2 identical over 8 bases. The CDR3 length is 13 residues. Trimming took 5 bases from V and 6 from J; bases not matched to a gene: 4. Looked up from germline, CDR1 is MDHEN and CDR2 is SYDVKM.

This chain joins TRBV25-1 and TRBJ1-1; D is unresolved. Germline-derived CDR1 and CDR2 are MGHDK and SYGVNS. The CDR3 covers 16 residues. Trimming left V 7 bases short and J 4 bases short, with 22 bases between. The CDR3 loop reads CASITSRSGKGTEAFF. CDR3 coding DNA: TGTGCCAGCATCACCTCCCGGAGCGGAAAGGGCACTGAAGCTTTCTTT.

The J gene is TRBJ1-3, the V gene TRBV28; TRBD1 matches 7 bases. This CDR3 has 13 amino acids. Per germline, CDR1 MDHEN and CDR2 SYDVKM. Trimming cost V 6 bases and J 4 bases; bases outside gene matches: 3. The CDR3 sequence: CASRQGNGNTIYF. In DNA, the CDR3 is TGTGCCAGCAGACAGGGGAACGGAAACACCATATATTTT.

The chain couples TRBV28 to TRBJ1-2; tentatively, D is TRBD1 (5 bases). Trimming took off 7 bases at V and 14 bases at J, with 23 bases between the two ends. The CDR3 contains 13 residues. CDR1 and CDR2 (germline): MDHEN, SYDVKM. CDR3 coding DNA: TGTGCCAGCACCTGGGGGGGGACCGGGCATTTGACCTTC. Its protein product is CASTWGGTGHLTF.

This clone appeared once. V and J are TRBV12-5 and TRBJ2-3, with D maybe TRBD2 (7 bases). Germline CDR1 and CDR2: LGHNT and FRNRAP. The CDR3 length is 18 residues. Trimming stripped 0 bases from V and 0 bases from J, with 16 bases between. Written as DNA, the CDR3 is TGTGCTAGTGGTTTGGTACCGGGGGGCGAATTCAGCACAGATACGCAGTATTTT. Translated, it gives CASGLVPGGEFSTDTQYF. The full variable domain, completed using reference TRBV12-5 and TRBJ2-3, is DARVTQTPRHKVTEMGQEVTMRCQPILGHNTVFWYRQTMMQGLELLAYFRNRAPLDDSGMPKDRFSAEMPDATLATLKIQPSEPRDSAVYFCASGLVPGGEFSTDTQYFGPGTRLTVL.